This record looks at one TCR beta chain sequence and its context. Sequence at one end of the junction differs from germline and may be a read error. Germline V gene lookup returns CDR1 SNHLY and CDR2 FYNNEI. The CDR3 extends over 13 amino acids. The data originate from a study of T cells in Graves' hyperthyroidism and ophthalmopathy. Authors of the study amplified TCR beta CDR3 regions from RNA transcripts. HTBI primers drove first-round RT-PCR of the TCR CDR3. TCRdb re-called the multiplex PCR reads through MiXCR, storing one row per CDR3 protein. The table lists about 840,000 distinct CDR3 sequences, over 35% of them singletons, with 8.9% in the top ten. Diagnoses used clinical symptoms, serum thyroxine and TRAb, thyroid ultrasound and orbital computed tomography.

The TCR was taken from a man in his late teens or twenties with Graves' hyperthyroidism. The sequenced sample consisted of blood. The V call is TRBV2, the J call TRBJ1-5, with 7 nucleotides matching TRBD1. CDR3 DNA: TGCGCCAGCAGAAGCAGGGGGAGTCAGCCCCGGCATTTT. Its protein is CASRSRGSQPRHF. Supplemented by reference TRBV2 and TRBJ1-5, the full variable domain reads EPEVTQTPSHQVTQMGQEVILRCVPISNHLYFYWYRQILGQKVEFLVSFYNNEISEKSEIFDDQFSVERPDGSNFTLKIRSTKLEDSAMYFCASRSRGSQPRHFGDGTRLSIL.